This TCR beta chain was identified in a study of control samples from healthy donors and cancer patients. Sequenced by immunoSEQ multiplex PCR; TCRdb stores in-frame clones only, minus some. The sample consists of around 120,000 clones, around 93% of them appearing once. The CDR3 contains 13 residues. Between the trimmed V and J ends, which lost 5 bases and 6 bases, there was a span of 13 bases. Germline V gene sequence: CDR1 SGHTA, CDR2 FQGTGA. Sequenced sample: PBMCs. The gene calls are TRBV7-3 and TRBJ1-2; D gene uncertain. This clonotype originated in a man in his forties or fifties with head and neck cancer. CDR3 region: CASSPSEADGYTF. CDR3 bases: TGTGCCAGCAGCCCCTCCGAGGCGGATGGCTACACCTTC.